This TCR beta chain is from a study of T-cell memory formation after mild COVID-19. Findings and caveats of the study: Clones shrinking from day 15 to 85 showed even CD4/CD8 mixes; later expanders tilted CD4+.

One entry per CDR3 protein, called by TCRdb with MiXCR from the 5' RACE reads. This sample has roughly 340,000 distinct CDR3 sequences, with 15% to 20% found just once. Points on this clonotype: Its specificity is not known.

The CDR3 runs to 16 residues. Germline trimming cut 5 bases from V and 3 bases from J; bases unmatched to any gene: 10. Germline CDR1 reads MNHNY; CDR2 reads SVGAGI (reference sequence). V usage is TRBV6-6 and J usage is TRBJ2-4; 7 bases line up with TRBD1. The material sequenced was PBMCs or a T cell subset sorted from them (not recorded which). The source is a man aged 18 to 30 who had mild COVID-19 (a few samples of this study predate the infection). Cell type and time point are not known. CDR3 region: CASSTSGGAVKNIQYF. The CDR3 DNA reads as TGTGCCAGCAGTACTTCAGGGGGAGCGGTCAAAAACATTCAGTACTTC.